The next 25 T cell receptor beta chains were all read from a single sample in a study of blood T cell repertoires in COVID-19. This table comes from immunoSEQ multiplex PCR, and its TCRdb copy is limited to in-frame clones, with some not included. The repertoire consists of about 21,000 clones, with 84% occurring once and the leading ten covering 3.2%. The sample consisted of peripheral blood. The receptor set was obtained from a man in his forties with acute or convalescent COVID-19.

The chain carries TRBV6-5 and TRBJ1-1, with TRBD1 matching 7 bases. In germline, CDR1 is MNHEY, CDR2 SVGAGI. The ends lost 5 bases at V and 2 bases at J; junction bases unmatched: 5. This CDR3 contains 14 residues. CDR3: CASSPGTANTEAFF. The CDR3, as DNA: TGTGCCAGCAGTCCTGGGACAGCCAACACTGAAGCTTTCTTT.

The rearrangement links TRBV11-2 to TRBJ2-1; D may be TRBD1 (5 bases). The CDR3 covers 14 residues. Trimming cost V 3 bases and J 6 bases, with 12 bases left between them. The germline V gene has CDR1 SGHAT and CDR2 FQNNGV. The DNA of the CDR3 is TGTGCCAGCAGCTTCTCCCGACAGCTCAATGAGCAGTTCTTC. Its protein is CASSFSRQLNEQFF. The whole variable domain, filled in from reference TRBV11-2 and TRBJ2-1, reads EAGVAQSPRYKIIEKRQSVAFWCNPISGHATLYWYQQILGQGPKLLIQFQNNGVVDDSQLPKDRFSAERLKGVDSTLKIQPAKLEDSAVYLCASSFSRQLNEQFFGPGTRLTVL.

The chain employs TRBV6-6 and TRBJ1-2; 10 bases map to TRBD1. The CDR3 length is 18 residues. Losses at the gene ends were 5 bases for V and 2 bases for J; bases not matched to a gene: 14. CDR1 is MNHNY and CDR2 is SVGAGI in the germline V gene (reference sequence). The CDR3 DNA sequence: TGTGCCAGCAGTCGATTAGGGGGACAGGGGCTCCACAACTATGGCTACACCTTC. Its translation: CASSRLGGQGLHNYGYTF.

V and J are TRBV6-2 or TRBV6-3 and TRBJ2-3, with 12 bases identical to TRBD2. Unmatched junction bases numbered 4, after V lost 6 bases and J lost 3 bases. The CDR3 length is 15 residues. Germline CDR1 is MNHEY and CDR2 is SVGEGT. The CDR3 sequence is CASSGLAGFTDTQYF. Written as DNA, the CDR3 is TGTGCCAGCAGCGGACTAGCGGGGTTTACAGATACGCAGTATTTT.

The chain recombines TRBV6-1 with TRBJ1-2, with 10 bases aligning to TRBD1. CDR3 length equals 15 residues. V was clipped by 0 bases and J by 3 bases; unmatched bases: 1. Germline-derived CDR1 and CDR2 are MNHNS and SASEGT. The CDR3 protein is CASSEAGTGDYGYTF. The CDR3 nucleotides are TGTGCCAGCAGTGAAGCCGGGACAGGGGACTATGGCTACACCTTC.

The gene calls are TRBV7-2 and TRBJ1-2; the match to TRBD1 covers 11 bases. The V gene end was trimmed by 5 bases and the J gene end by 7 bases; junction bases not matched to a gene: 12. The CDR3 contains 16 residues. Germline lookup yields CDR1 SGHTA and CDR2 FQGNSA. This CDR3 is CASSPTWGQGVSGYTF. The CDR3 DNA is TGTGCCAGCAGCCCCACCTGGGGACAGGGGGTGTCTGGCTACACCTTC. The whole variable domain, remainder taken from reference TRBV7-2 and TRBJ1-2, is GAGVSQSPSNKVTEKGKDVELRCDPISGHTALYWYRQSLGQGLEFLIYFQGNSAPDKSGLPSDRFSAERTGGSVSTLTIQRTQQEDSAVYLCASSPTWGQGVSGYTFGSGTRLTVV.

The chain uses TRBV5-1 and TRBJ2-4, with D maybe TRBD1 (6 bases). The germline V gene has CDR1 SGHRS and CDR2 YFSETQ. The CDR3 contains 13 residues. Trimming left V 4 bases short and J 6 bases short, with 11 bases between. CDR3 sequence reads: CASSLDSLNIQYF. The CDR3 DNA reads TGCGCCAGCAGCCTGGACAGCTTAAACATTCAGTACTTC.

The rearrangement joins TRBV4-1 to TRBJ2-6; D uncertain. Trimming stripped 0 bases from V and 4 bases from J, with 13 bases between. The CDR3 has 17 amino acids. Germline assignment: CDR1 MGHRA and CDR2 YSYEKL. The CDR3 DNA sequence: TGCGCCAGCAGCCAAGATTCCTCTCGGTCGGGGGCCAACGTCCTGACTTTC. Translation: CASSQDSSRSGANVLTF.

This clone was recorded only once. The V and J genes are TRBV25-1 and TRBJ2-3; 10 positions match TRBD2. Per germline, CDR1 MGHDK and CDR2 SYGVNS. The CDR3 length is 17 residues. The V gene end was trimmed by 1 base and the J gene end by 4 bases; junction bases not matched to a gene: 8. The CDR3 protein is CASSESASGRRADTQYF. The CDR3, as DNA: TGTGCCAGCAGTGAATCGGCTAGCGGGAGAAGGGCAGATACGCAGTATTTT.

This clone occurred once. This chain links TRBV7-9 with TRBJ1-2; TRBD1 is a possible D gene (6 bases). V lost 6 bases, J lost 5 bases, and 19 bases lay in between. This CDR3 comprises 15 residues. CDR1 SEHNR and CDR2 FQNEAQ come from the germline V gene (reference sequence). The CDR3, as DNA: TGTGCCAGCAGTGTTAGTATCGGGGGGCGGTATGGCTACACCTTC. This encodes CASSVSIGGRYGYTF.

This chain uses TRBV9 with TRBJ2-1; 7 positions match TRBD2. CDR3 size: 16 residues. V lost 0 bases to trimming and J lost 6 bases; unmatched junction nucleotides: 9. The germline CDR1 and CDR2 sequences are SGDLS and YYNGEE. CDR3 in DNA: TGTGCCAGCAGCGTAGGACCAGCGGGATTCTTCAATGAGCAGTTCTTC. Translated, it gives CASSVGPAGFFNEQFF.

The chain employs TRBV6-1 and TRBJ2-2, with 7 bases that match TRBD2. Per germline, CDR1 MNHNS and CDR2 SASEGT. CDR3 length: 17 residues. V gave up 4 bases and J gave up 4 bases; unmatched junction bases: 12. CDR3 in amino acids: CASSGPRRGLVTGELFF. The DNA for the CDR3 is TGTGCCAGCAGTGGCCCTAGGCGGGGGTTGGTCACCGGGGAGCTGTTTTTT.

This clone occurred once. The rearrangement joins TRBV4-3 to TRBJ2-5, with TRBD1 matching over 8 bases. The CDR3 loop spans 18 amino acids. The junction had 11 bases not matched to a gene; V was cut back by 1 base and J by 1 base. Germline values: CDR1 LGHNA, CDR2 YSLEER. The CDR3 nucleotides read TGCGCCAGCAGCCAAGGGACAGGGTACGGCGTCTCCCAAGAGACCCAGTACTTC. It yields the protein CASSQGTGYGVSQETQYF.

This clone was seen more than once but under ten times. The chain has TRBV5-1 and TRBJ2-5; D is perhaps TRBD2 (6 bases). The length of the CDR3 is 17 residues. Trimming took off 6 bases at V and 1 base at J, with 22 bases between the two ends. The V gene's germline CDR1 is SGHRS and CDR2 YFSETQ. The CDR3 nucleotides read TGCGCCAGCAAGCCGAATGGGGCCACTAGCTCCCAAGAGACCCAGTACTTC. It yields the protein CASKPNGATSSQETQYF.

The V call is TRBV19, the J call TRBJ1-1; 8 nucleotides match TRBD1. CDR3 length: 16 residues. The V segment lost 6 bases and the J segment 4 bases; nucleotides outside the gene matches: 13. The germline CDR1 and CDR2 sequences are LNHDA and SQIVND (reference sequence). The CDR3 coding sequence is TGTGCCAGTAGGGACAGGGCGAAACACGGGAGCACTGAAGCTTTCTTT. This gives the protein CASRDRAKHGSTEAFF.

V usage is TRBV9 and J usage is TRBJ1-6; a possible D gene is TRBD1 (5 bases). The CDR3 is 14 amino acids. The germline V gene has CDR1 SGDLS and CDR2 YYNGEE. The V gene lost 2 bases and the J gene lost 10 bases, with 13 bases spanning the gap. This CDR3 reads CASSVTTEESPLHF. The DNA for the CDR3 is TGTGCCAGCAGCGTTACGACAGAGGAATCACCCCTCCACTTT.

This sequence joins TRBV6-4 and TRBJ2-3, with D perhaps TRBD2 (6 bases). V lost 0 bases to trimming and J lost 5 bases, with 12 bases between them. The CDR3 runs 15 residues. Germline assignment: CDR1 MRHNA and CDR2 SNTAGT. CDR3 nucleotides: TGTGCCAGCAGTGACTCCCCGGGAGCAATAGATACGCAGTATTTT. Protein: CASSDSPGAIDTQYF.

This chain links TRBV11-2 with TRBJ2-7; no clear D gene. Germline V gives CDR1 SGHAT, CDR2 FQNNGV. Trimming cost V 4 bases and J 6 bases, with 10 bases left between them. The CDR3 has 12 residues. CDR3 sequence: CASSSPSGEQYF. CDR3 DNA sequence: TGTGCCAGCAGCTCCCCCAGTGGCGAGCAGTACTTC. The variable domain in full, with the rest retrieved from reference TRBV11-2 and TRBJ2-7, is EAGVAQSPRYKIIEKRQSVAFWCNPISGHATLYWYQQILGQGPKLLIQFQNNGVVDDSQLPKDRFSAERLKGVDSTLKIQPAKLEDSAVYLCASSSPSGEQYFGPGTRLTVT.

The rearrangement links TRBV7-2 to TRBJ1-2, with TRBD1 matching 7 bases. This CDR3 is built from 15 residues. Germline V lookup: CDR1 SGHTA, CDR2 FQGNSA. V was pared by 1 base and J by 6 bases, with 8 bases of the junction left unmatched. The CDR3 loop is CASSLVFGTAHGYTF. CDR3 DNA: TGTGCCAGCAGCTTAGTCTTCGGGACAGCCCATGGCTACACCTTC.

The rearrangement uses TRBV30 and TRBJ1-2; 8 bases match TRBD1. This CDR3 region has 13 residues. V gave up 5 bases and J gave up 2 bases; unmatched junction bases: 4. The germline gives CDR1 GTSNPN, CDR2 SVGIG (reference sequence). Here the CDR3 reads CAWGDRGNYGYTF. DNA of the CDR3: TGTGCCTGGGGAGACAGGGGAAACTATGGCTACACCTTC.

V is TRBV6-4 and J is TRBJ1-2; 9 nucleotides line up with TRBD1. This CDR3 is built from 13 residues. Germline V gives CDR1 MRHNA, CDR2 SNTAGT. With V trimmed by 6 bases and J by 8 bases, 7 bases remained unmatched. The DNA of the CDR3 is TGTGCCAGCAGCGGACAGGGGCGGTTGGGCTACACCTTC. This codes for CASSGQGRLGYTF.

The rearrangement joins TRBV10-3 to TRBJ2-5; 10 bases are a match to TRBD1. The junction had 2 bases not matched to a gene; V was cut back by 5 bases and J by 5 bases. Germline CDR1 is ENHRY and CDR2 is SYGVKD. The CDR3 contains 13 residues. CDR3 region: CAISKGQGETQYF. Written as DNA, the CDR3 is TGTGCCATCAGTAAGGGACAGGGGGAGACCCAGTACTTC.

The CDR3 region is CAISEPGQGWGIGNQPQHF. The CDR3 DNA reads TGTGCCATCAGTGAGCCGGGACAGGGCTGGGGAATTGGGAATCAGCCCCAGCATTTT. V usage is TRBV10-3 and J usage is TRBJ1-5; 9 bases line up with TRBD1. V was clipped by 2 bases and J by 4 bases; unmatched bases: 15. There are 19 residues in the CDR3. CDR1 is ENHRY and CDR2 is SYGVKD in the germline V gene.

This clone has more than one count but fewer than ten. The chain carries TRBV6-1 and TRBJ1-5; a weak D match, TRBD1 (5 bases). Trimming pared 0 bases from V and 7 bases from J, leaving 13 bases between. The CDR3 is 15 residues long. Looked up from germline, CDR1 is MNHNS and CDR2 is SASEGT. The CDR3 DNA reads as TGTGCCAGCAGTGAAGCAGGAGGGGTTGAGCAGCCCCAGCATTTT. Amino acid sequence: CASSEAGGVEQPQHF.

V usage is TRBV4-3 and J usage is TRBJ1-2; TRBD1 matches at 9 bases. CDR1 LGHNA and CDR2 YSLEER come from the germline V gene. There are 15 residues in the CDR3. The junction had 4 bases not matched to a gene; V was cut back by 3 bases and J by 2 bases. CDR3 sequence (DNA): TGCGCCAGCAGCCACAGACAGGGGGAGAACTATGGCTACACCTTC. It yields the protein CASSHRQGENYGYTF.